These 29 T cell receptor beta chains were all obtained from the same sample, sequenced in a study of blood T cell repertoires in COVID-19. Repertoires were generated with immunoSEQ multiplex PCR, while TCRdb's copy carries only in-frame clones and drops some. The sample gives about 380,000 clones, approximately 81% of which show up once; roughly 3.6% is in the top ten. The specimen sequenced was peripheral blood. Source of these receptors: a young woman with acute or convalescent COVID-19.

V and J are TRBV19 and TRBJ2-4; D may be TRBD1 (6 bases). V lost 5 bases to trimming and J lost 0 bases, with 14 bases between them. The CDR3 runs 16 residues. Germline CDR1 is LNHDA and CDR2 is SQIVND (reference sequence). CDR3 DNA sequence: TGTGCCAGTAGTCTAGGACAGCACTTAGCCAAAAACATTCAGTACTTC. It specifies CASSLGQHLAKNIQYF.

V and J are TRBV5-5 and TRBJ2-7; the D gene is possibly TRBD2 (6 bases). The V end was cut by 3 bases, the J end by 3 bases, with 10 bases between. Germline assignment: CDR1 SGHKS and CDR2 YYEKEE (reference sequence). The CDR3 has 13 residues. CDR3: CASSWGDLYEQYF. The CDR3 DNA sequence: TGTGCCAGCAGCTGGGGGGATCTCTACGAGCAGTACTTC.

The chain links TRBV9 to TRBJ2-5; tentative D call: TRBD1 (6 bases). V was cut by 0 bases and J by 1 base, with 10 bases left in between. The CDR3 contains 15 residues. CDR1 is SGDLS and CDR2 is YYNGEE in the germline V gene. CDR3 sequence: CASSVDNRAQETQYF. In DNA, the CDR3 is TGTGCCAGCAGCGTAGATAACAGGGCCCAAGAGACCCAGTACTTC.

The chain has TRBV5-4 and TRBJ2-5; the D is unclear. The CDR3 is 13 amino acids. V lost 1 base and J 3 bases, leaving 7 bases between the germline ends. Germline V CDR1 and CDR2: SGHNT, YYREEE (reference sequence). The CDR3, as DNA: TGTGCCAGCAGCTTGTCACGGGAAGAGACCCAGTACTTC. Translated: CASSLSREETQYF.

The rearrangement uses TRBV3-1 (or the pseudogene TRBV3-2) and TRBJ2-7, with D perhaps matching TRBD2 (6 bases). Germline loops: CDR1 LGHDT, CDR2 YNNKEL (reference sequence). The CDR3 contains 14 residues. V lost 2 bases, J lost 2 bases, and 10 bases lay in between. The CDR3 sequence: CASSQKEGAYEQYF. CDR3 DNA sequence: TGTGCCAGCAGCCAAAAGGAGGGAGCCTACGAGCAGTACTTC.

The chain links TRBV3-1 (or the pseudogene TRBV3-2) to TRBJ2-3; 10 nucleotides align to TRBD2. CDR1 LGHDT and CDR2 YNNKEL come from the germline V gene (reference sequence). The CDR3 extends over 15 amino acids. V gave up 1 base and J gave up 5 bases; unmatched junction bases: 3. CDR3 sequence (DNA): TGTGCCAGCAGCCAAGGTGCTAGCGGGGGAGATACGCAGTATTTT. It is translated as CASSQGASGGDTQYF.

As DNA, the CDR3 is TGTGCCAGCAGTACACCGGACAGATACACCGGGGAGCTGTTTTTT. It translates to CASSTPDRYTGELFF. This rearrangement joins TRBV28 to TRBJ2-2; D possibly corresponds to TRBD1 (6 bases). Germline V gene lookup returns CDR1 MDHEN and CDR2 SYDVKM. V shed 5 bases and J shed 3 bases, with 13 bases lying between them. The CDR3 runs to 15 residues.

V usage is TRBV11-2 and J usage is TRBJ2-2; weak D call: TRBD1 (6 bases). Germline V CDR1 and CDR2: SGHAT, FQNNGV. Trimming shortened V by 4 bases and J by 4 bases, and 19 bases separated the two germline ends. The CDR3 is 17 residues long. In DNA, the CDR3 is TGTGCCAGCAGCTGGCTTAACAGGGTGATTGGCACCGGGGAGCTGTTTTTT. Protein product: CASSWLNRVIGTGELFF.

The chain uses TRBV2 and TRBJ1-2, with 9 bases aligning to TRBD1. In germline, CDR1 is SNHLY, CDR2 FYNNEI. Germline trimming cut 11 bases from V and 5 bases from J; bases unmatched to any gene: 12. The CDR3 sequence is 14 residues long. The CDR3 protein is CAGRIETGGYGYTF. CDR3 DNA sequence: TGTGCCGGAAGGATAGAGACAGGGGGTTATGGCTACACCTTC.

V gene TRBV25-1 combines with J gene TRBJ1-2; TRBD1 is a possible D gene (6 bases). Germline V lookup: CDR1 MGHDK, CDR2 SYGVNS. V lost 6 bases and J 8 bases, leaving 16 bases between the germline ends. The CDR3 totals 13 residues. Here the CDR3 reads CASSTGFLGGYTF. CDR3 sequence (DNA): TGTGCCAGCAGCACAGGGTTTCTCGGCGGCTACACCTTC.

This clone appeared a single time. The chain joins TRBV3-1 (or the pseudogene TRBV3-2) to TRBJ2-7; perhaps TRBD1 as D (5 bases). Trimming left V 1 base short and J 9 bases short, with 10 bases between. This CDR3 has 12 amino acids. Germline lookup yields CDR1 LGHDT and CDR2 YNNKEL (reference sequence). The CDR3 here is CASSQGQGRQYF. Here the CDR3 DNA reads TGTGCCAGCAGCCAAGGCCAGGGCCGGCAGTACTTC.

This clone showed up just once. Written as DNA, the CDR3 is TGTGCCTCCGGCTCCGGGAGGAACACCGGGGAGCTGTTTTTT. Its translation: CASGSGRNTGELFF. The V and J genes are TRBV5-4 and TRBJ2-2; TRBD2 is a possible D gene (6 bases). Trimming stripped 10 bases from V and 1 base from J, with 14 bases between. The CDR3 runs 14 residues. In germline, CDR1 is SGHNT, CDR2 YYREEE (reference sequence).

In this sample, this clone turned up once. The chain carries TRBV9 and TRBJ2-1; TRBD1 is a possible D gene (5 bases). The CDR3 consists of 16 residues. In germline, CDR1 is SGDLS, CDR2 YYNGEE. Trimming removed 0 bases from V and 9 bases from J, with 19 bases in between. Here the CDR3 DNA reads TGTGCCAGCAGCGTAGGGGTTATGGGGCAGGTAGTTGAGCAGTTCTTC. This translates into CASSVGVMGQVVEQFF.

The V gene is TRBV19, the J gene TRBJ2-7, with 7 nucleotides matching TRBD2. This CDR3 spans 15 amino acids. V trimming: 2 bases; J trimming: 3 bases; junction bases outside the gene matches: 7. Germline V CDR1 and CDR2: LNHDA, SQIVND (reference sequence). The CDR3 DNA reads TGTGCCAGTAGTATAAGACTAGCCGAGAGCTACGAGCAGTACTTC. It specifies CASSIRLAESYEQYF.

V gene TRBV27 combines with J gene TRBJ1-4; possible D gene TRBD1, 5 bases. This CDR3 has 14 amino acids. In germline, CDR1 is MNHEY, CDR2 SMNVEV (reference sequence). Trimming stripped 2 bases from V and 7 bases from J, with 11 bases between. The CDR3 loop reads CASSLAWGVEKLFF. Written as DNA, the CDR3 is TGTGCCAGCAGTTTAGCATGGGGGGTTGAAAAACTGTTTTTT.

The V gene is TRBV6-5, the J gene TRBJ2-1, with D maybe TRBD2 (6 bases). The CDR3 length is 11 residues. In germline, CDR1 is MNHEY, CDR2 SVGAGI. The ends were cut back, 6 bases at V and 9 bases at J, with 9 bases in the middle. CDR3 loop: CASRLGLEQFF. Written as DNA, the CDR3 is TGTGCCAGCAGACTGGGACTTGAGCAGTTCTTC.

The chain carries TRBV7-2 and TRBJ2-3, with TRBD2 identical over 9 bases. CDR1 is SGHTA, CDR2 FQGNSA, per germline. V shed 2 bases, J shed 0 bases, and the junction held 9 bases outside the gene matches. The CDR3 spans 18 residues. CDR3 region: CASSLYSGLATSTDTQYF. CDR3 sequence (DNA): TGTGCCAGCAGCTTATACTCAGGACTAGCGACCAGCACAGATACGCAGTATTTT.

The CDR3 DNA sequence: TGCAGCGTCTCCGGACAGCCCTACGAGCAGTACTTC. The encoded protein is CSVSGQPYEQYF. The chain links TRBV29-1 to TRBJ2-7; perhaps TRBD1 as D (6 bases). The ends were cut back, 6 bases at V and 2 bases at J, with 11 bases in the middle. The CDR3 has 12 amino acids. CDR1 is SQVTM, CDR2 ANQGSEA, per germline.

The gene calls are TRBV6-1 and TRBJ2-6; TRBD1 matches at 9 bases. The junction had 8 bases not matched to a gene; V was cut back by 2 bases and J by 0 bases. Germline loops: CDR1 MNHNS, CDR2 SASEGT. The CDR3 spans 19 residues. The CDR3 protein is CASSEIMGQGFSGANVLTF. DNA of the CDR3: TGTGCCAGCAGTGAAATCATGGGACAGGGATTCTCTGGGGCCAACGTCCTGACTTTC.

This clone was seen a single time. The chain has TRBV19 and TRBJ2-1; TRBD1 might be the D (6 bases). Trimming shortened V by 2 bases and J by 10 bases, and 9 bases separated the two germline ends. This CDR3 has 12 amino acids. CDR1 LNHDA and CDR2 SQIVND come from the germline V gene (reference sequence). CDR3 sequence: CASSIRGGEQFF. The CDR3 DNA reads TGTGCCAGTAGTATACGAGGGGGAGAGCAGTTCTTC.

The J gene is TRBJ2-1, the V gene TRBV4-1; 9 positions agree with TRBD2. Germline lookup yields CDR1 MGHRA and CDR2 YSYEKL. Germline trimming cut 1 base from V and 5 bases from J; bases unmatched to any gene: 6. The CDR3 has 16 residues. The CDR3 is CASSQVFSSGDNEQFF. Here the CDR3 DNA reads TGCGCCAGCAGCCAAGTATTTTCTAGCGGGGACAATGAGCAGTTCTTC.

The rearrangement links TRBV28 to TRBJ2-7, with TRBD1 matching 8 bases. The CDR3 extends over 13 amino acids. The germline gives CDR1 MDHEN, CDR2 SYDVKM. V was clipped by 5 bases and J by 5 bases; unmatched bases: 5. CDR3 amino acids: CASSPGQGNEQYF. The CDR3 nucleotides are TGTGCCAGCAGTCCCGGACAGGGCAACGAGCAGTACTTC.

This clone was detected a few times. The chain is built from TRBV2 and TRBJ1-2; D perhaps matches TRBD1 (5 bases). Trimming stripped 6 bases from V and 1 base from J, with 15 bases between. This CDR3 is 15 amino acids long. CDR1 SNHLY and CDR2 FYNNEI come from the germline V gene. The CDR3 is CASSYMLDSNYGYTF. CDR3 sequence (DNA): TGTGCCAGCAGCTATATGCTTGACAGTAACTATGGCTACACCTTC.

The chain recombines TRBV27 with TRBJ2-1, with D perhaps TRBD2 (5 bases). The V end lost 6 bases, the J end lost 6 bases, and 12 bases lay between the germline ends. This CDR3 comprises 13 residues. Per the germline V gene, CDR1 is MNHEY and CDR2 is SMNVEV (reference sequence). The chain's CDR3 is CASSPAASNEQFF. CDR3 sequence (DNA): TGTGCCAGCAGCCCAGCGGCTAGCAATGAGCAGTTCTTC.

The chain is built from TRBV6-4 and TRBJ1-1; a weak D match, TRBD1 (5 bases). The V gene lost 4 bases and the J gene lost 1 base, with 13 bases spanning the gap. This CDR3 contains 15 residues. Germline-derived CDR1 and CDR2 are MRHNA and SNTAGT. CDR3 sequence reads: CASSVDDSPNTEAFF. CDR3 nucleotides: TGTGCCAGCAGTGTGGATGACAGCCCGAACACTGAAGCTTTCTTT.

V gene TRBV5-1 combines with J gene TRBJ1-1; possible D gene TRBD1, 5 bases. Per germline, CDR1 SGHRS and CDR2 YFSETQ. CDR3 size: 14 residues. V was clipped by 0 bases and J by 5 bases, with 11 bases between them. The CDR3 DNA reads TGCGCCAGCAGCTTGGAATTGGGGGGTACTGAAGCTTTCTTT. Its protein is CASSLELGGTEAFF.

The CDR3 spells CASSPTGEQPQHF. CDR3 nucleotide sequence: TGTGCCAGTAGTCCGACAGGGGAACAGCCCCAGCATTTT. The rearrangement uses TRBV19 and TRBJ1-5; TRBD1 agrees at 8 bases. The CDR3 consists of 13 residues. CDR1 LNHDA and CDR2 SQIVND come from the germline V gene (reference sequence). V gave up 5 bases and J gave up 7 bases; unmatched junction bases: 4.

The chain uses TRBV7-2 and TRBJ2-7; 7 bases map to TRBD1. Germline CDR1 and CDR2: SGHTA and FQGNSA. The V and J ends lost 4 bases and 3 bases, in that order; junction bases with no gene match: 0. This CDR3 has 12 residues. The CDR3 DNA reads TGTGCCAGCAGCTGGACAGGCTACGAGCAGTACTTC. Translation: CASSWTGYEQYF.

This clone has more than one count but fewer than ten. The chain couples TRBV30 to TRBJ1-1; 7 bases agree with TRBD1. This CDR3 contains 14 residues. V shed 5 bases, J shed 1 base, and the junction held 7 bases outside the gene matches. Germline CDR1 reads GTSNPN; CDR2 reads SVGIG (reference sequence). DNA of the CDR3: TGTGCCTGGTTATTCCGGGACAGGAACACTGAAGCTTTCTTT. It specifies CAWLFRDRNTEAFF.